One and the same sample provided the 3 T cell receptor beta chains below, sequenced in a study of blood T cell repertoires in COVID-19. Here immunoSEQ multiplex PCR was the method, and the copy in TCRdb shows in-frame clones only, minus some. The sample contains over 60,000 clones, around 90% of which appear only once. The sequenced material came from peripheral blood. Receptor source: a man in his fifties with acute or convalescent COVID-19.

J is TRBJ2-1 and V is TRBV13, with TRBD1 matching 8 bases. Losses at the gene ends were 3 bases for V and 6 bases for J; bases not matched to a gene: 10. Germline-derived CDR1 and CDR2 are PRHDT and FYEKMQ (reference sequence). This CDR3 is 16 amino acids long. This chain's CDR3 is CASSFQTGAIFNEQFF. The CDR3 DNA is TGTGCCAGCAGCTTCCAGACAGGGGCAATTTTCAATGAGCAGTTCTTC. Full variable domain (rest looked up from reference TRBV13 and TRBJ2-1): AAGVIQSPRHLIKEKRETATLKCYPIPRHDTVYWYQQGPGQDPQFLISFYEKMQSDKGSIPDRFSAQQFSDYHSELNMSSLELGDSALYFCASSFQTGAIFNEQFFGPGTRLTVL.

For the CDR3, the DNA is TGTGCCTGGAGTGTACCAGCGGGAGGGACAGATACGCAGTATTTT. Translated, it gives CAWSVPAGGTDTQYF. The rearrangement uses TRBV30 and TRBJ2-3; 10 bases line up with TRBD2. Germline V CDR1 and CDR2: GTSNPN, SVGIG (reference sequence). The CDR3 runs to 15 residues. Losses at the gene ends were 0 bases for V and 3 bases for J; bases not matched to a gene: 3.

The rearrangement joins TRBV9 to TRBJ2-3, with D possibly matching TRBD2 (6 bases). CDR3 length equals 15 residues. The V end lost 3 bases, the J end lost 5 bases, and 16 bases lay between the germline ends. Per the germline V gene, CDR1 is SGDLS and CDR2 is YYNGEE. CDR3 sequence reads: CASSGAGTPEDTQYF. CDR3 coding DNA: TGTGCCAGCAGCGGTGCCGGGACTCCTGAAGATACGCAGTATTTT.